These 10 T cell receptor beta chains came from one sample sequenced in a study of blood T cell repertoires in COVID-19. Sequencing used immunoSEQ multiplex PCR; TCRdb keeps in-frame clones, though not all of them. The sample records roughly 70,000 clones, around 81% being singletons. The sample was peripheral blood. The receptors shown here come from a woman in her fifties or sixties with acute or convalescent COVID-19.

The chain links TRBV7-2 to TRBJ1-2; D not certain. Trimming cost V 3 bases and J 8 bases, with 13 bases left between them. The CDR3 covers 13 residues. Germline V gene lookup returns CDR1 SGHTA and CDR2 FQGNSA. In DNA, the CDR3 is TGTGCCAGCAGCTTTGCGGGAGGGAGAGGCTACACCTTC. Its protein is CASSFAGGRGYTF.

The chain joins TRBV19 to TRBJ1-2; possibly TRBD1 for D (5 bases). Trimming left V 5 bases short and J 2 bases short, with 12 bases between. Per germline, CDR1 LNHDA and CDR2 SQIVND (reference sequence). The CDR3 consists of 14 residues. The CDR3 here is CASSPLTGNYGYTF. CDR3 nucleotide sequence: TGTGCCAGTAGTCCATTAACAGGAAACTATGGCTACACCTTC.

The rearrangement uses TRBV19 and TRBJ2-1, with TRBD2 matching over 8 bases. Trimming cost V 5 bases and J 8 bases; bases outside gene matches: 11. The CDR3 sequence is 15 residues long. Germline-derived CDR1 and CDR2 are LNHDA and SQIVND (reference sequence). CDR3 bases: TGTGCCAGTAGTTCAGTTAGCGCGGGGGGCGATGAGCAGTTCTTC. Amino acids: CASSSVSAGGDEQFF.

The V and J genes are TRBV7-9 and TRBJ1-1; D is ambiguous. Deletions cut 1 base from V and 4 bases from J, with 13 bases between. Per the germline V gene, CDR1 is SEHNR and CDR2 is FQNEAQ (reference sequence). There are 15 residues in the CDR3. The CDR3 loop reads CASSLVPAGFTEAFF. The CDR3 bases are TGTGCCAGCAGCTTAGTCCCGGCGGGATTCACTGAAGCTTTCTTT.

CDR3 residues: CASSLPASGGVGGELFF. The CDR3, as DNA: TGTGCCAGCAGCTTGCCGGCCAGCGGGGGGGTTGGCGGGGAGCTGTTTTTT. J is TRBJ2-2 and V is TRBV5-4; 10 bases are a match to TRBD2. Germline values: CDR1 SGHNT, CDR2 YYREEE (reference sequence). With 1 base clipped from V and 7 bases from J, the junction kept 10 bases outside the gene matches. This CDR3 is built from 17 residues.

CDR3 amino acids: CASTPIGGRSYGYTF. CDR3 DNA sequence: TGTGCCAGCACCCCGATAGGGGGAAGGAGCTATGGCTACACCTTC. The V and J genes are TRBV27 and TRBJ1-2; D possibly corresponds to TRBD1 (6 bases). CDR1 and CDR2 (germline): MNHEY, SMNVEV (reference sequence). CDR3 length equals 15 residues. V lost 7 bases, J lost 4 bases, and 19 bases lay in between.

The CDR3 DNA is TGTGCCAGCAGCGTAGATCCAGGGGGCGATGGCTACACCTTC. Its protein product is CASSVDPGGDGYTF. The chain couples TRBV9 to TRBJ1-2; 8 bases map to TRBD1. Germline loops: CDR1 SGDLS, CDR2 YYNGEE. The V segment lost 0 bases and the J segment 6 bases; nucleotides outside the gene matches: 4. The CDR3 spans 14 residues. Combining the CDR3 with reference TRBV9 and TRBJ1-2 gives the whole variable domain DSGVTQTPKHLITATGQRVTLRCSPRSGDLSVYWYQQSLDQGLQFLIQYYNGEERAKGNILERFSAQQFPDLHSELNLSSLELGDSALYFCASSVDPGGDGYTFGSGTRLTVV.

The V gene is TRBV6-5, the J gene TRBJ2-7; 7 nucleotides line up with TRBD1. Germline V lookup: CDR1 MNHEY, CDR2 SVGAGI. The ends lost 2 bases at V and 5 bases at J; junction bases unmatched: 9. There are 15 residues in the CDR3. The CDR3 nucleotides are TGTGCCAGCAGTTACAGCCCAGGGGGTGCCCACGAGCAGTACTTC. This encodes CASSYSPGGAHEQYF.

This clone occurred a few times. The V gene is TRBV4-1, the J gene TRBJ2-3, with 9 bases lining up with TRBD2. The J segment lost 6 bases and the V segment lost 4 bases, leaving 11 bases of the junction unmatched. There are 16 residues in the CDR3. Per the germline V gene, CDR1 is MGHRA and CDR2 is YSYEKL. In DNA, the CDR3 is TGCGCCAGCAGCCGTAATACAGCGGGGGGCCAGGATACGCAGTATTTT. It encodes CASSRNTAGGQDTQYF.

The V gene is TRBV5-1, the J gene TRBJ1-1; TRBD1 agrees at 8 bases. Trimming cost V 4 bases and J 0 bases; bases outside gene matches: 8. The germline V gene has CDR1 SGHRS and CDR2 YFSETQ. This CDR3 is 16 amino acids long. CDR3 sequence (DNA): TGCGCCAGCAGCGAGGGTTCAGGGGGCCTGAACACTGAAGCTTTCTTT. Its translation is CASSEGSGGLNTEAFF.